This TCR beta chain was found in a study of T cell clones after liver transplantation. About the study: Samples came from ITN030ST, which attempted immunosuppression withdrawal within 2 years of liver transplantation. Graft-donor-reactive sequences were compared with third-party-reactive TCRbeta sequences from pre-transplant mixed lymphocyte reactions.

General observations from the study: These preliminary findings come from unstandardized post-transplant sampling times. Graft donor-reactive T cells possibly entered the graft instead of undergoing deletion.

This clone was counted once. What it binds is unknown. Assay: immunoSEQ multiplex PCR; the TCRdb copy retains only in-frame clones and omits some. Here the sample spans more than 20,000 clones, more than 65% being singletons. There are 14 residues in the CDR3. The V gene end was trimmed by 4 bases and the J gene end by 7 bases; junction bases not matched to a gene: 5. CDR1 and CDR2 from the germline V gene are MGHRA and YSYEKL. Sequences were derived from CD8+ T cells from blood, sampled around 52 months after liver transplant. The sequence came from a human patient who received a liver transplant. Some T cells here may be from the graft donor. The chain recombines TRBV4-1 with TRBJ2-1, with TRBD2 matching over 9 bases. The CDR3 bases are TGCGCCAGCAGCCTCGCGGGGGGGAGGAATGAGCAGTTCTTC. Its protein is CASSLAGGRNEQFF.